This entry is about one TCR beta chain. A much larger clone differs by one base, so this may be a read error. The data belong to a study of T cells in Graves' hyperthyroidism and ophthalmopathy. Whole-study context: Peripheral blood was secured at the point of initial diagnosis, before any treatment.

Amplified TCR beta CDR3 regions derived from RNA transcripts. HTBI primers were employed in a first-round RT-PCR of the TCR CDR3. TCRdb independently ran MiXCR on the multiplex PCR reads; one entry per CDR3 protein. Found here are around 700,000 distinct CDR3 sequences, around 40% of them singletons; the top ten hold around 32%. Patients were excluded because of uncontrolled infection, other autoimmune disease, pregnancy or lactation. This receptor was obtained from a woman between 35 and 50 years old with Graves' hyperthyroidism. Sequencing used blood.

CDR3 region: CASSPSGSYTNYGYAF. DNA of the CDR3: TGTGCCAGCAGCCCGAGTGGAAGCTACACTAACTATGGCTACGCCTTC. This rearrangement joins TRBV14 to TRBJ1-2; no clear D. CDR1 and CDR2 (germline): SGHDN, FVKESK. The CDR3 contains 16 residues.